Following are 27 T cell receptor beta chains from one sample sequenced in a study of T cells in Graves' hyperthyroidism and ophthalmopathy. Amplified TCR beta CDR3 regions came from RNA transcripts. The HTBI primer set was used in a first-round RT-PCR of the TCR CDR3. One entry per CDR3 protein results from TCRdb running MiXCR on the multiplex PCR reads. The repertoire holds fewer than 750,000 distinct CDR3 sequences, with 13% to 15% as singletons. Sequenced sample: blood. These receptors were collected from a woman aged 50 to 60 with Graves' ophthalmopathy.

This chain connects TRBV12-3 or TRBV12-4 to TRBJ2-4; D is unclear. The better agreement between TRBJ2-1 and the DNA end casts doubt on the J call. This CDR3 has 11 residues. Here the CDR3 reads CASSHSQSQFF. The CDR3 coding sequence is TGTGCCAGCAGTCACTCACAGTCTCAGTTCTTC.

In its sample, this clonotype was seen many times. The rearrangement uses TRBV7-2 and TRBJ2-5; D is perhaps TRBD1 (6 bases). CDR1 and CDR2 (germline): SGHTA, FQGNSA. With 8 bases removed from V and 7 bases from J, the gap between germline ends came to 20 bases. The CDR3 has 14 amino acids. This CDR3 is CASRTEGLSGTQYF. CDR3 in DNA: TGTGCCAGCCGGACAGAGGGGTTGTCTGGGACCCAGTACTTC. The whole variable domain, filled in from reference TRBV7-2 and TRBJ2-5, reads GAGVSQSPSNKVTEKGKDVELRCDPISGHTALYWYRQSLGQGLEFLIYFQGNSAPDKSGLPSDRFSAERTGGSVSTLTIQRTQQEDSAVYLCASRTEGLSGTQYFGPGTRLLVL.

On this clonotype itself: A clone one base away is much larger, so this may be a read error. The chain combines TRBV30 with TRBJ1-3; no definite D call. Germline CDR1 is GTSNPN and CDR2 is SVGIG (reference sequence). The CDR3 is made up of 14 amino acids. Trimming shortened V by 0 bases and J by 0 bases, and 6 bases separated the two germline ends. CDR3 coding DNA: TGTGCCTGGAGTGTAAGGAACTCTGGAAACACCATATATTTT. Translated: CAWSVRNSGNTIYF.

J is TRBJ1-5 and V is TRBV7-9; perhaps TRBD1 as D (5 bases). Germline V lookup: CDR1 SEHNR, CDR2 FQNEAQ (reference sequence). The germline V and J ends were trimmed by 1 base and 5 bases, with 15 bases remaining between them. The CDR3 consists of 16 residues. Here the CDR3 reads CASSLGRRGKDQPQHF. The CDR3 DNA is TGTGCCAGCAGCTTAGGTAGGCGGGGGAAAGATCAGCCCCAGCATTTT.

Turning to this clonotype: This may be a read error: a much more frequent sequence differs by one nucleotide. The rearrangement joins TRBV9 to TRBJ2-1; perhaps TRBD1 as D (6 bases). CDR1 SGDLS and CDR2 YYNGEE come from the germline V gene. CDR3 length equals 15 residues. CDR3 nucleotides: TGTGCCAGCAGCGCCCCGGGACAAGTGAGCGATGAGCAGCTCTTC. This encodes CASSAPGQVSDEQLF. Based on the CDR3 plus reference TRBV9 and TRBJ2-1, the full variable domain is DSGVTQTPKHLITATGQRVTLRCSPRSGDLSVYWYQQSLDQGLQFLIQYYNGEERAKGNILERFSAQQFPDLHSELNLSSLELGDSALYFCASSAPGQVSDEQLFGPGTRLTVL.

This clonotype has ten or more counts. The chain has TRBV6-2 or TRBV6-3 and TRBJ2-7; 7 nucleotides line up with TRBD1. Trimming at V came to 0 bases and at J to 3 bases, leaving 8 bases not matched to a gene. CDR3 length: 16 amino acids. Germline V gene lookup returns CDR1 MNHEY and CDR2 SVGEGT. CDR3 sequence (DNA): TGTGCCAGCAGTTACTCCGATAGAAGACAGGGCTACGAGCAGTACTTC. The encoded protein is CASSYSDRRQGYEQYF.

The rearrangement uses TRBV5-1 and TRBJ1-1; tentative D call: TRBD1 (5 bases). V was cut by 0 bases and J by 6 bases, with 12 bases left in between. Germline lookup yields CDR1 SGHRS and CDR2 YFSETQ. The CDR3 sequence is 14 residues long. This CDR3 is CASSLGRASPEAFF. CDR3 in DNA: TGCGCCAGCAGCTTGGGCAGGGCGAGCCCTGAAGCTTTCTTT.

This clonotype was counted at least ten times. The chain has TRBV20-1 and TRBJ1-5, with D unclear. V lost 4 bases and J lost 2, with 15 bases in between. Germline V gene lookup returns CDR1 DFQATT and CDR2 SNEGSKA (reference sequence). The CDR3 consists of 15 residues. CDR3 in DNA: TGCAGTGCTACGTTCCCGGGCCTGCGCAATCAGCCCCAGCATTTT. Residues: CSATFPGLRNQPQHF.

In its sample, this clonotype was seen many times. The chain is built from TRBV7-2 and TRBJ2-7; D is undetermined. Between the trimmed V and J ends, which lost 1 base and 3 bases, there was a span of 10 bases. This CDR3 contains 14 residues. Germline V lookup: CDR1 SGHTA, CDR2 FQGNSA. The CDR3 DNA sequence: TGTGCCAGCAGCTTAGGCTCTGACAACTACGAGCAGTACTTC. This translates into CASSLGSDNYEQYF.

CDR3 sequence (DNA): TGTGCCAGCACCACGGGAGGCGACTACAATGAGCAGTTCTTC. Amino acids: CASTTGGDYNEQFF. The chain links TRBV7-3 to TRBJ2-1; 7 bases are a match to TRBD2. V lost 7 bases and J lost 3; bases outside the gene matches: 6. In germline, CDR1 is SGHTA, CDR2 FQGTGA. This CDR3 spans 14 amino acids.

In this sample, this clonotype turned up many times. The genes are TRBV11-2 and TRBJ2-4, with 9 positions matching TRBD1. This CDR3 spans 14 amino acids. Germline V gene data show CDR1 as SGHAT and CDR2 as FQNNGV. With V trimmed by 4 bases and J by 9 bases, 7 bases remained unmatched. CDR3 DNA sequence: TGTGCCAGCAGCTCACCGGGACAGGGAGTCATTCAGTACTTC. Its translation is CASSSPGQGVIQYF. Full variable domain (outside the CDR3, taken from reference TRBV11-2 and TRBJ2-4): EAGVAQSPRYKIIEKRQSVAFWCNPISGHATLYWYQQILGQGPKLLIQFQNNGVVDDSQLPKDRFSAERLKGVDSTLKIQPAKLEDSAVYLCASSSPGQGVIQYFGAGTRLSVL.

The table lists this clonotype with many counts. The chain recombines TRBV20-1 with TRBJ2-3; the D gene is possibly TRBD2 (6 bases). Trimming removed 0 bases at V and 2 bases at J, with 21 bases between. Germline CDR1 and CDR2: DFQATT and SNEGSKA (reference sequence). CDR3 size: 18 residues. The CDR3 DNA reads TGCAGTGCTAGAGATAACAATTTACGGGAGACACCCACAGATACGCAGTATTTT. Protein: CSARDNNLRETPTDTQYF.

The table lists this clonotype with many counts. The chain has TRBV5-6 and TRBJ2-1; TRBD2 matches 12 bases. Germline V gene data show CDR1 as SGHDT and CDR2 as YYEEEE. This CDR3 contains 16 residues. Unmatched junction bases numbered 4, after V lost 0 bases and J lost 6 bases. As DNA, the CDR3 is TGTGCCAGCAGCTTGGAGGGACTAGCGGGCCGCAATGAGCAGTTCTTC. Translating gives CASSLEGLAGRNEQFF.

The chain links TRBV19 to TRBJ2-2, with 8 bases lining up with TRBD2. Germline V gene data show CDR1 as LNHDA and CDR2 as SQIVND (reference sequence). V lost 7 bases to trimming and J lost 6 bases; unmatched junction nucleotides: 7. The CDR3 extends over 14 amino acids. The CDR3: CASISGRRSGELFF. CDR3 sequence (DNA): TGTGCCAGTATAAGCGGGAGAAGATCCGGGGAGCTGTTTTTT.

This clonotype was picked up many times. The genes are TRBV5-5 and TRBJ2-1; D is possibly TRBD1 (7 bases). Trimming took 1 base from V and 4 from J, leaving 18 bases between them. This CDR3 has 17 amino acids. Germline V lookup: CDR1 SGHKS, CDR2 YYEKEE (reference sequence). CDR3 coding DNA: TGTGCCAGCAGCTTGACGCGGCCGACAGGGAGGTACAATGAGCAGTTCTTC. This gives the protein CASSLTRPTGRYNEQFF.

V is TRBV15 and J is TRBJ2-3; D uncertain. Germline lookup yields CDR1 LNHNV and CDR2 YYDKDF (reference sequence). Trimming removed 3 bases at V and 5 bases at J, with 9 bases between. The CDR3 covers 13 residues. The CDR3 here is CATSRGYRDTQYF. The CDR3 DNA follows: TGTGCCACCAGCAGGGGGTACCGAGATACGCAGTATTTT. Complete variable domain (other parts from reference TRBV15 and TRBJ2-3): DAMVIQNPRYQVTQFGKPVTLSCSQTLNHNVMYWYQQKSSQAPKLLFHYYDKDFNNEADTPDNFQSRRPNTSFCFLDIRSPGLGDTAMYLCATSRGYRDTQYFGPGTRLTVL.

In its sample, this clonotype was seen many times. The chain is built from TRBV30 and TRBJ2-5; a possible D gene is TRBD2 (6 bases). Trimming removed 1 base from V and 4 bases from J, with 16 bases in between. This CDR3 is 15 amino acids long. In germline, CDR1 is GTSNPN, CDR2 SVGIG (reference sequence). The CDR3 DNA is TGTGCCTGGAGTGCCTCGGCTAGCGCCAGAGAGACCCAGTACTTC. Amino acids: CAWSASASARETQYF.

This clonotype was seen more than once but under ten times. The chain is built from TRBV5-1 and TRBJ2-7, with 10 positions matching TRBD1. CDR1 SGHRS and CDR2 YFSETQ come from the germline V gene. V lost 1 base to trimming and J lost 5 bases; unmatched junction nucleotides: 6. CDR3 length equals 15 residues. The CDR3 DNA reads as TGCGCCAGCAGCTTGATGGGACAGGGGTTGGACGAGCAGTACTTC. This translates into CASSLMGQGLDEQYF.

This clonotype showed up many times. The gene calls are TRBV11-2 and TRBJ2-5, with TRBD2 matching 10 bases. The J segment lost 4 bases and the V segment lost 5 bases, leaving 10 bases of the junction unmatched. Germline CDR1 reads SGHAT; CDR2 reads FQNNGV. The CDR3 runs to 16 residues. CDR3 region: CASSPLAGGSGETQYF. The CDR3 bases are TGTGCCAGCAGCCCATTAGCGGGAGGATCGGGAGAGACCCAGTACTTC.

The chain links TRBV7-8 to TRBJ2-5; 11 positions agree with TRBD2. Germline V gives CDR1 SGHVS, CDR2 FQNEAQ. The CDR3 contains 15 residues. V shed 5 bases and J 4 bases; nucleotides not matched to a gene: 6. Written as DNA, the CDR3 is TGTGCCAGCAGCCCAGGGACTAGCGGTTTAGAGACCCAGTACTTC. Its protein product is CASSPGTSGLETQYF.

The chain links TRBV9 to TRBJ2-1; D perhaps matches TRBD2 (6 bases). The CDR3 consists of 15 residues. V was shortened by 4 bases and J by 0 bases, with 11 bases between the two germline ends. The germline V gene has CDR1 SGDLS and CDR2 YYNGEE. CDR3 in DNA: TGTGCCAGCAGCCCAGCCGGGGGCTCCTACAATGAGCAGTTCTTC. Amino acids: CASSPAGGSYNEQFF.

The table lists this clonotype with many counts. The chain couples TRBV18 to TRBJ1-1; the D is unclear. This CDR3 spans 14 amino acids. Per germline, CDR1 KGHSH and CDR2 LQKENI. V was trimmed by 0 bases and J by 5 bases, leaving 10 bases between them. DNA for the CDR3: TGTGCCAGCTCACCACCCATTGGACCGACTGAAGCTTTCTTT. Its protein product is CASSPPIGPTEAFF.

Notes on this clonotype: At one boundary the junction diverges from the germline segment, which might be a read error. The rearrangement joins TRBV3-1 to TRBJ2-1, with D maybe TRBD2 (5 bases). The germline gives CDR1 LGHDT, CDR2 YNNKEL (reference sequence). The CDR3 has 13 amino acids. The CDR3 nucleotides read TGTGCCAGCAGCCAACTTGACTACAATGGGCAGTTCTTC. Amino acid sequence: CASSQLDYNGQFF.

This clonotype occurred many times. The chain uses TRBV2 and TRBJ1-5, with D perhaps matching TRBD1 (6 bases). Trimming pared 2 bases from V and 2 bases from J, leaving 13 bases between. This CDR3 comprises 16 residues. Germline V gives CDR1 SNHLY, CDR2 FYNNEI. CDR3 nucleotides: TGTGCCAGCAGTGAAAGGGCAGGGGTCGGCAATCAGCCCCAGCATTTT. Encoded protein: CASSERAGVGNQPQHF.

The rearrangement links TRBV7-3 to TRBJ2-3; TRBD2 matches 16 bases. Germline CDR1 SGHTA, CDR2 FQGTGA. The ends lost 5 bases at V and 2 bases at J; junction bases unmatched: 19. The CDR3 is 22 residues long. CDR3 amino acids: CASSPSGDGTSGRGRATDTQYF. CDR3 in DNA: TGTGCCAGCAGCCCTTCGGGGGATGGGACTAGCGGGAGGGGAAGGGCCACAGATACGCAGTATTTT.

There are many counts of this clonotype. The chain recombines TRBV3-1 with TRBJ2-7, with a tentative D call TRBD2 (6 bases). Looked up from germline, CDR1 is LGHDT and CDR2 is YNNKEL (reference sequence). Trimming took off 1 base at V and 5 bases at J, with 12 bases between the two ends. CDR3 length: 14 amino acids. This chain's CDR3 is CASSQVGGVNEQYF. DNA of the CDR3: TGTGCCAGCAGCCAAGTTGGAGGGGTCAACGAGCAGTACTTC.

Many counts were recorded for this clonotype. This chain links TRBV5-5 with TRBJ1-1; no firm D call. Germline CDR1 SGHKS, CDR2 YYEKEE (reference sequence). V was cut by 1 base and J by 4 bases, with 2 bases left in between. This CDR3 is 11 amino acids long. As DNA, the CDR3 is TGTGCCAGCAGCTTGTTCACTGAAGCTTTCTTT. Translated, it gives CASSLFTEAFF. The whole variable domain, remainder taken from reference TRBV5-5 and TRBJ1-1, is DAGVTQSPTHLIKTRGQQVTLRCSPISGHKSVSWYQQVLGQGPQFIFQYYEKEERGRGNFPDRFSARQFPNYSSELNVNALLLGDSALYLCASSLFTEAFFGQGTRLTVV.